This passage covers 5 T cell receptor beta chains from one sample sequenced in a study of metastatic and nonmetastatic thyroid tumors. TCRdb reanalyzed the PCR reads with MiXCR. The table shows tens of thousands of clones, with about 16% occurring only once. Each patient came to thyroid surgery without any prior treatment (of any kind). Input material: blood. The receptors come from a female donor with papillary thyroid cancer or a benign thyroid nodule (not recorded which). Some clones in this sample may be carry-over from other donors' samples.

About this clone itself: This sequence may be a read error, since a much larger clone differs from it by one base. This CDR3 is also generated by other DNA sequences in the sample. The chain recombines TRBV11-2 with TRBJ2-5; D possibly corresponds to TRBD2 (7 bases). The germline gives CDR1 SGHAT, CDR2 FQNNGV. The length of the CDR3 is 17 residues. Trimming shortened V by 0 bases and J by 2 bases, and 16 bases separated the two germline ends. CDR3 sequence reads: CASSLDPAGAIQETQYF. The CDR3, as DNA: TGTGCCAGCAGCTTAGATCCGGCGGGGGCAATACAAGAGACCCAGTACTTC.

This clone has a count of ten or more. The CDR3 nucleotides read TGTGCCAGCTCCTCGGCGGGGGCCACTGAAGCTTTCTTT. This sequence encodes CASSSAGATEAFF. The J gene is TRBJ1-1, the V gene TRBV18; a possible D gene is TRBD1 (6 bases). The germline gives CDR1 KGHSH, CDR2 LQKENI. V shed 6 bases and J shed 4 bases, with 12 bases lying between them. The CDR3 sequence is 13 residues long.

The rearrangement uses TRBV11-2 and TRBJ2-7; D unresolved. Trimming shortened V by 1 base and J by 2 bases, and 9 bases separated the two germline ends. The CDR3 loop spans 14 amino acids. From germline, CDR1 is SGHAT and CDR2 FQNNGV. The CDR3 protein is CASSLVGAPYEQYF. The CDR3 DNA reads TGTGCCAGCAGCTTAGTCGGAGCCCCCTACGAGCAGTACTTC.

In this sample, this clone turned up many times. The chain couples TRBV4-2 to TRBJ2-5; D possibly corresponds to TRBD1 (5 bases). Trimming shortened V by 0 bases and J by 4 bases, and 12 bases separated the two germline ends. The CDR3 consists of 15 residues. Germline V gene lookup returns CDR1 LGHNA and CDR2 YNFKEQ. The CDR3 region is CASSQDLGERETQYF. DNA for the CDR3: TGTGCCAGCAGCCAAGATTTAGGGGAACGAGAGACCCAGTACTTC.

This clone occurred a few times. This sequence may be a read error, since a much larger clone differs from it by one base. The rearrangement links TRBV7-2 to TRBJ2-5, with D hard to call. The germline V gene encodes CDR1 SGHTA and CDR2 FQGNSA. The V gene lost 7 bases and the J gene lost 6 bases, with 15 bases spanning the gap. The CDR3 is 13 residues long. The CDR3 bases are TGTGCCAGCATCCCCGGCGTCCACAAGACCCAGTACTTC. Amino acids: CASIPGVHKTQYF.